This T cell receptor (beta chain) was identified during a study of blood T cells in healthy people across ages. The use of a sample-barcoded 5' primer and a J-beta primer mix characterized a second PCR of roughly 6 to 11 cycles. TCRdb reprocessed the 5' RACE reads via MiXCR and lists one record per CDR3 protein. The sample lists more than 1,400,000 distinct CDR3 sequences, roughly 40% seen once, with less than 8% in the top ten. In germline, CDR1 is DFQATT, CDR2 SNEGSKA (reference sequence). The CDR3 is made up of 15 amino acids. Trimming removed 2 bases from V and 0 bases from J, with 10 bases in between.

The sequence was collected from a young woman in good health. Sequencing was carried out using blood. The gene calls are TRBV20-1 and TRBJ1-4; TRBD1 is a possible D gene (5 bases). Here the CDR3 DNA reads TGCAGTGCTAGAAGGGGAAGTGCAACTAATGAAAAACTGTTTTTT. The encoded protein is CSARRGSATNEKLFF.